Below, 5 T cell receptor beta chains from the same sample are listed, as sequenced in a study of blood T cells in healthy people across ages. With a J-beta primer mix and a sample-barcoded 5' primer, a second PCR ran about 7 to 12 cycles. TCRdb itself ran the 5' RACE reads through MiXCR, one entry per CDR3 protein. The sample holds 1,100,000 or so distinct CDR3 sequences, less than 50% seen once. Specimen: blood. The receptors come from a woman aged 60 to 75 in good health.

The chain combines TRBV14 with TRBJ2-1; no clear D gene. V dropped 0 bases and J dropped 7 bases, with 10 bases sitting between them. The germline V gene has CDR1 SGHDN and CDR2 FVKESK. The CDR3 contains 14 residues. The CDR3 DNA is TGTGCCAGCAGCCAAGAAGCCGTAGGTAATGAGCAGTTCTTC. It encodes CASSQEAVGNEQFF.

This clonotype was detected many times. The chain uses TRBV7-9 and TRBJ2-1, with no clear D. Germline CDR1 is SEHNR and CDR2 is FQNEAQ (reference sequence). The ends were cut back, 1 base at V and 4 bases at J, with 11 bases in the middle. The CDR3 sequence is 15 residues long. Here the CDR3 reads CASSLGTAPYNEQFF. In DNA form, the CDR3 reads TGTGCCAGCAGCTTAGGAACAGCACCATACAATGAGCAGTTCTTC.

The chain has TRBV5-1 and TRBJ2-5; D perhaps matches TRBD2 (5 bases). There are 14 residues in the CDR3. Trimming pared 0 bases from V and 11 bases from J, leaving 17 bases between. Germline V gene lookup returns CDR1 SGHRS and CDR2 YFSETQ. CDR3 in DNA: TGCGCCAGCAGCTTGGGGACTCTGGGGTATGAGCAGTACTTC. It yields the protein CASSLGTLGYEQYF.

This clonotype was found a few times. The J gene is TRBJ2-1, the V gene TRBV5-1; a weak D match, TRBD2 (5 bases). The V end lost 3 bases, the J end lost 1 base, and 11 bases lay between the germline ends. The CDR3 is made up of 15 amino acids. Germline V gene lookup returns CDR1 SGHRS and CDR2 YFSETQ. The CDR3 DNA follows: TGCGCCAGCAGCTCTTCTAGCAATTCCTACAATGAGCAGTTCTTC. Translation gives CASSSSSNSYNEQFF.

This chain links TRBV20-1 with TRBJ1-1; D might be TRBD1 (5 bases). The V gene's germline CDR1 is DFQATT and CDR2 SNEGSKA (reference sequence). With 4 bases removed from V and 3 bases from J, the gap between germline ends came to 9 bases. This CDR3 is built from 12 residues. CDR3 in DNA: TGCAGTGCTATGGGGGTGGACACTGAAGCTTTCTTT. Translation: CSAMGVDTEAFF.